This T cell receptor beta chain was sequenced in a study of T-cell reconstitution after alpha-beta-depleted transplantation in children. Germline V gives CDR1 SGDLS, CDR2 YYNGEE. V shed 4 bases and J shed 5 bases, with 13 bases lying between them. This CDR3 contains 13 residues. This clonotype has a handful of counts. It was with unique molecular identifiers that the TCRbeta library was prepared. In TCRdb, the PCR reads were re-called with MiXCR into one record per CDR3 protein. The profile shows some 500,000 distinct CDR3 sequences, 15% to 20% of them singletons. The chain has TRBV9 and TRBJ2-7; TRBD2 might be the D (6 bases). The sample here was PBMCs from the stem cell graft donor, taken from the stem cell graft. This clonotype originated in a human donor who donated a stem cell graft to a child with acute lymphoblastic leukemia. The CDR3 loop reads CASSTGGENEQYF. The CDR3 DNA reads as TGTGCCAGCAGCACCGGAGGGGAGAACGAGCAGTACTTC.